This entry lists 29 T cell receptor beta chains sequenced from one sample in a study of cytomegalovirus exposure and HLA in healthy donors. Primers: 60 Vbeta forward and 13 Jbeta reverse. Generated by immunoSEQ multiplex PCR, the TCRdb table keeps only in-frame clones and is missing some. The data show about 150,000 clones, 73% seen once. The sample was PBMCs. The receptor set was obtained from a woman between 18 and 29 years old in good health and CMV-seronegative.

This sequence joins TRBV29-1 and TRBJ1-2; no firm D call. The CDR3 sequence is 12 residues long. Germline V gene lookup returns CDR1 SQVTM and CDR2 ANQGSEA. Trimming pared 4 bases from V and 8 bases from J, leaving 14 bases between. The CDR3 bases are TGCAGCGTTGGGGAGAGTAGTCCGGGCTACACCTTC. It codes for CSVGESSPGYTF.

The CDR3 loop is CASSSPGNTGELFF. In DNA, the CDR3 is TGTGCCAGCAGCTCCCCAGGGAACACCGGGGAGCTGTTTTTT. The chain recombines TRBV7-9 with TRBJ2-2; D remains unclear. Per germline, CDR1 SEHNR and CDR2 FQNEAQ (reference sequence). Trimming took 4 bases from V and 1 from J, leaving 7 bases between them. The CDR3 loop spans 14 amino acids.

The rearrangement uses TRBV2 and TRBJ1-5; 7 bases match TRBD1. CDR1 is SNHLY and CDR2 is FYNNEI in the germline V gene. The CDR3 covers 15 residues. J lost 4 bases, V lost 9 bases, and 12 bases had no gene match. CDR3 region: CASSTGPRPNQPQHF. DNA for the CDR3: TGTGCCAGTTCGACAGGGCCCCGCCCGAATCAGCCCCAGCATTTT.

The chain recombines TRBV18 with TRBJ1-2; possible D gene TRBD1, 5 bases. V gave up 5 bases and J gave up 3 bases, with 13 bases separating them. The CDR3 consists of 14 residues. CDR1 is KGHSH, CDR2 LQKENI, per germline. For the CDR3, the DNA is TGTGCCAGCTCAGGCGACAGCCTACACTATGGCTACACCTTC. Translation gives CASSGDSLHYGYTF.

Concerning this clone itself: At one end the junction does not follow the germline gene, possibly because of a read error. CDR3 loop: CASSPPGVRDSSYNEQFF. CDR3 coding DNA: TGTGCCAGTTCACCACCGGGAGTCCGGGACTCATCCTACAATGAGCAGTTCTTC. This chain connects TRBV18 to TRBJ2-1, with D possibly being TRBD2 (6 bases). CDR3 size: 18 residues. The germline V gene encodes CDR1 KGHSH and CDR2 LQKENI.

The rearrangement uses TRBV5-5 and TRBJ2-1; D is unclear. The ends were cut back, 0 bases at V and 4 bases at J, with 5 bases in the middle. This CDR3 region has 13 residues. The germline CDR1 and CDR2 sequences are SGHKS and YYEKEE (reference sequence). The CDR3: CASSLERYNEQFF. The DNA for the CDR3 is TGTGCCAGCAGCTTGGAACGGTACAATGAGCAGTTCTTC. Variable domain in full (rest from reference TRBV5-5 and TRBJ2-1): DAGVTQSPTHLIKTRGQQVTLRCSPISGHKSVSWYQQVLGQGPQFIFQYYEKEERGRGNFPDRFSARQFPNYSSELNVNALLLGDSALYLCASSLERYNEQFFGPGTRLTVL.

This chain links TRBV7-2 with TRBJ1-4; the match to TRBD1 covers 10 bases. V lost 0 bases to trimming and J lost 7 bases; unmatched junction nucleotides: 5. Germline V gene lookup returns CDR1 SGHTA and CDR2 FQGNSA. The CDR3 runs 16 residues. The DNA for the CDR3 is TGTGCCAGCAGCTTAGCGGGACAGGGGCCGTCTGAAAAACTGTTTTTT. Its protein product is CASSLAGQGPSEKLFF. Full variable domain (missing parts from reference TRBV7-2 and TRBJ1-4): GAGVSQSPSNKVTEKGKDVELRCDPISGHTALYWYRQSLGQGLEFLIYFQGNSAPDKSGLPSDRFSAERTGGSVSTLTIQRTQQEDSAVYLCASSLAGQGPSEKLFFGSGTQLSVL.

The J gene is TRBJ1-1, the V gene TRBV27; TRBD1 aligns across 10 bases. After removal of 2 bases from V and 4 bases from J, the junction contained 4 bases not matched to a gene. This CDR3 region has 15 residues. Germline CDR1 is MNHEY and CDR2 is SMNVEV (reference sequence). The CDR3 coding sequence is TGTGCCAGCAGTTTACACGGGACAGGGGCCACTGAAGCTTTCTTT. It translates to CASSLHGTGATEAFF.

There are a few counts of this clone. The chain joins TRBV5-1 to TRBJ2-5; 10 bases are shared with TRBD2. From germline, CDR1 is SGHRS and CDR2 YFSETQ. The V and J ends lost 3 bases and 2 bases, in that order; junction bases with no gene match: 10. This CDR3 has 17 amino acids. In DNA, the CDR3 is TGCGCCAGCAGCTCCTCGAGAGCGGGGGGGCGACAAGAGACCCAGTACTTC. Amino acids: CASSSSRAGGRQETQYF.

The chain is built from TRBV5-1 and TRBJ2-1; 9 nucleotides line up with TRBD2. Germline CDR1 and CDR2: SGHRS and YFSETQ. V lost 0 bases to trimming and J lost 4 bases; unmatched junction nucleotides: 5. The CDR3 loop spans 16 amino acids. The CDR3 region is CASSLVPSGEYNEQFF. The CDR3, as DNA: TGCGCCAGCAGCTTGGTACCTAGCGGGGAGTACAATGAGCAGTTCTTC.

V gene TRBV6-6 combines with J gene TRBJ1-4; D unresolved. V was pared by 5 bases and J by 4 bases, with 11 bases between. CDR3 size: 14 residues. The germline V gene has CDR1 MNHNY and CDR2 SVGAGI (reference sequence). CDR3 loop: CASSAGFRNEKLFF. The CDR3 DNA follows: TGTGCCAGCAGTGCAGGCTTTCGTAATGAAAAACTGTTTTTT.

The V and J genes are TRBV11-3 and TRBJ1-2; 7 positions match TRBD1. The CDR3 length is 14 residues. Trimming cost V 5 bases and J 4 bases; bases outside gene matches: 7. Per germline, CDR1 SGHNT and CDR2 YENEEA. The CDR3 nucleotides read TGTGCCAGCAGCCCCACGACAGGGACCTATGGCTACACCTTC. Translated: CASSPTTGTYGYTF.

V usage is TRBV6-5 and J usage is TRBJ2-3, with 9 bases that match TRBD1. Unmatched junction bases numbered 5, after V lost 0 bases and J lost 4 bases. CDR1 MNHEY and CDR2 SVGAGI come from the germline V gene. There are 16 residues in the CDR3. Here the CDR3 reads CASSYSGTGFADTQYF. Written as DNA, the CDR3 is TGTGCCAGCAGTTACTCAGGGACAGGGTTTGCAGATACGCAGTATTTT.

This chain uses TRBV15 with TRBJ2-3; D unclear. Germline V gene lookup returns CDR1 LNHNV and CDR2 YYDKDF (reference sequence). The CDR3 runs to 15 residues. V was clipped by 0 bases and J by 3 bases, with 10 bases between them. The CDR3: CATSRDGRLTDTQYF. The CDR3 DNA reads TGTGCCACCAGCAGAGATGGCAGACTGACAGATACGCAGTATTTT. Full variable domain (outside the CDR3, taken from reference TRBV15 and TRBJ2-3): DAMVIQNPRYQVTQFGKPVTLSCSQTLNHNVMYWYQQKSSQAPKLLFHYYDKDFNNEADTPDNFQSRRPNTSFCFLDIRSPGLGDTAMYLCATSRDGRLTDTQYFGPGTRLTVL.

This clone appeared a few times. The chain employs TRBV5-6 and TRBJ2-1, with D perhaps TRBD1 (6 bases). The CDR3 length is 14 residues. The V end was cut by 5 bases, the J end by 2 bases, with 11 bases between. Per the germline V gene, CDR1 is SGHDT and CDR2 is YYEEEE. For the CDR3, the DNA is TGTGCCAGCAGTCCGAGGGACACCTACAATGAGCAGTTCTTC. It is translated as CASSPRDTYNEQFF.

The rearrangement joins TRBV7-2 to TRBJ2-1; 10 bases map to TRBD2. The trim removed 7 bases at V and 7 bases at J, leaving 10 bases unmatched. Per the germline V gene, CDR1 is SGHTA and CDR2 is FQGNSA. The length of the CDR3 is 15 residues. CDR3 nucleotides: TGTGCCAGCATTCTTAGCGGGGGGCTTGGAAATGAGCAGTTCTTC. Its translation is CASILSGGLGNEQFF.

This rearrangement joins TRBV7-2 to TRBJ2-7, with 8 bases lining up with TRBD1. V trimming: 4 bases; J trimming: 3 bases; junction bases outside the gene matches: 5. Germline V gives CDR1 SGHTA, CDR2 FQGNSA. The CDR3 is 14 amino acids. CDR3 protein: CASSSGQALYEQYF. The CDR3 coding sequence is TGTGCCAGCAGCTCGGGACAGGCCCTCTACGAGCAGTACTTC.

The chain carries TRBV21-1 and TRBJ2-3; the table gives TRBD2 as D, unverified against the DNA. TRBV21-1 is recorded as a pseudogene. CDR3 size: 17 residues. The CDR3 nucleotides read TGTGCCAGCAGCAAGGCCAAGGTCGGGTCACGCACAGATACGCAGTATTTT. It codes for CASSKAKVGSRTDTQYF.

V and J are TRBV5-1 and TRBJ2-2, with D possibly being TRBD1 (6 bases). The V end was cut by 4 bases, the J end by 8 bases, with 15 bases between. This CDR3 is built from 14 residues. The germline CDR1 and CDR2 sequences are SGHRS and YFSETQ. DNA for the CDR3: TGCGCCAGCAGCGTACAGGGAATTACGGGGGAGCTGTTTTTT. It encodes CASSVQGITGELFF. Variable domain in full (rest from reference TRBV5-1 and TRBJ2-2): KAGVTQTPRYLIKTRGQQVTLSCSPISGHRSVSWYQQTPGQGLQFLFEYFSETQRNKGNFPGRFSGRQFSNSRSEMNVSTLELGDSALYLCASSVQGITGELFFGEGSRLTVL.

The chain joins TRBV6-1 to TRBJ1-2, with TRBD1 as a possible D gene (6 bases). The CDR3 runs to 17 residues. Trimming stripped 0 bases from V and 8 bases from J, with 22 bases between. Germline V gene lookup returns CDR1 MNHNS and CDR2 SASEGT. CDR3 residues: CASSEARYRVRTWGYTF. DNA for the CDR3: TGTGCCAGCAGTGAAGCGAGGTACAGGGTAAGGACTTGGGGCTACACCTTC.

This clone was seen more than once but under ten times. V usage is TRBV11-2 and J usage is TRBJ2-5; possibly TRBD2 for D (6 bases). CDR1 and CDR2 (germline): SGHAT, FQNNGV. The CDR3 spans 16 residues. Deletions cut 1 base from V and 0 bases from J, with 12 bases between. The CDR3 loop reads CASSLGRGEYQETQYF. CDR3 nucleotides: TGTGCCAGCAGCTTAGGGCGCGGGGAGTACCAAGAGACCCAGTACTTC. Variable domain in full (rest from reference TRBV11-2 and TRBJ2-5): EAGVAQSPRYKIIEKRQSVAFWCNPISGHATLYWYQQILGQGPKLLIQFQNNGVVDDSQLPKDRFSAERLKGVDSTLKIQPAKLEDSAVYLCASSLGRGEYQETQYFGPGTRLLVL.

This CDR3 is CASSSAGVNTGELFF. The CDR3 DNA reads TGTGCCAGCAGTTCAGCGGGAGTCAACACCGGGGAGCTGTTTTTT. This rearrangement joins TRBV7-9 to TRBJ2-2; 8 bases match TRBD2. Germline V gives CDR1 SEHNR, CDR2 FQNEAQ (reference sequence). The CDR3 covers 15 residues. J lost 2 bases, V lost 6 bases, and 5 bases had no gene match.

The V and J genes are TRBV5-6 and TRBJ2-2; tentatively, D is TRBD2 (5 bases). Germline CDR1 reads SGHDT; CDR2 reads YYEEEE. This CDR3 contains 14 residues. Trimming shortened V by 0 bases and J by 5 bases, and 8 bases separated the two germline ends. The chain's CDR3 is CASSLGGWTGELFF. The CDR3 nucleotides are TGTGCCAGCAGCTTGGGAGGGTGGACCGGGGAGCTGTTTTTT.

On this clone itself: The junction shows a germline mismatch at one end, possibly a read error. Other DNA sequences in this specimen translate into the identical CDR3. The chain recombines TRBV28 with TRBJ1-2; D remains ambiguous. The CDR3 has 17 amino acids. Germline CDR1 and CDR2: MDHEN and SYDVKM. The CDR3 sequence: CASSNLMYRRTGYGYTF. The DNA for the CDR3 is TGCGCCAGCAGCAATCTCATGTACCGGAGGACGGGCTATGGCTACACCTTC.

The chain links TRBV2 to TRBJ2-2, with 8 bases fitting TRBD1. Germline CDR1 and CDR2: SNHLY and FYNNEI. The V and J ends lost 7 bases and 4 bases, in that order; junction bases with no gene match: 8. The CDR3 loop spans 15 amino acids. Here the CDR3 DNA reads TGTGCCAGCACTAACAGGGGGATCATCACCGGGGAGCTGTTTTTT. This translates into CASTNRGIITGELFF.

The chain is built from TRBV7-9 and TRBJ1-1, with D unclear. CDR3 size: 15 residues. With 4 bases removed from V and 1 base from J, the gap between germline ends came to 13 bases. The germline CDR1 and CDR2 sequences are SEHNR and FQNEAQ (reference sequence). The CDR3 DNA reads as TGTGCCAGCAGCTCCAGTCTCGGGAGGAACACTGAAGCTTTCTTT. Protein product: CASSSSLGRNTEAFF.

The chain carries TRBV5-1 and TRBJ2-6; D ambiguous. Between the trimmed V and J ends, which lost 0 bases and 0 bases, there was a span of 10 bases. The germline V gene has CDR1 SGHRS and CDR2 YFSETQ. The CDR3 contains 17 residues. CDR3 amino acids: CASSLDTADSGANVLTF. CDR3 bases: TGCGCCAGCAGCTTGGACACCGCCGACTCTGGGGCCAACGTCCTGACTTTC.

The chain recombines TRBV6-5 with TRBJ2-5; TRBD1 agrees at 8 bases. The CDR3 runs 15 residues. Germline values: CDR1 MNHEY, CDR2 SVGAGI. With V trimmed by 0 bases and J by 7 bases, 7 bases remained unmatched. The chain's CDR3 is CASSYSGQAVGTQYF. The CDR3 DNA is TGTGCCAGCAGTTACTCGGGACAGGCTGTTGGGACCCAGTACTTC.

This chain uses TRBV12-5 with TRBJ1-2; 8 bases align to TRBD1. The V segment lost 0 bases and the J segment 8 bases; nucleotides outside the gene matches: 8. The CDR3 extends over 15 amino acids. The germline V gene encodes CDR1 LGHNT and CDR2 FRNRAP. DNA of the CDR3: TGTGCTAGTGGTTTGGTACCGGACAGGGTGGGGGGCTACACCTTC. This sequence encodes CASGLVPDRVGGYTF.